Shown below are 2 T cell receptor beta chains from a single sample sequenced in a study of response to subunit inactivated influenza vaccine (dated by TCRdb to between 2018 and 2020). The library came from RT-PCR. The sequencer was an Illumina HiSeq 2500. In TCRdb, the public reads were trimmed at Q25 with fastp and aligned with MiXCR, with productive beta chains retained. Merged by CDR3 protein, the rows form single entries marked with the most common genes and DNA. For this sample the table gives around 190,000 distinct CDR3 sequences, of which around an eighth were detected only once. The ten biggest clones cover 26% of the sample. The specimen comprised CD8+ T cells sorted from PBMCs, sampled around 5 days after vaccination. The origin of the receptors is a man aged 45-65 years who received an inactivated influenza vaccine. Donor details come from another sample of the same person, matched by shared clones.

This clonotype turned up a few times. This rearrangement joins TRBV12-3 or TRBV12-4 to TRBJ1-3; D gene uncertain. Trimming removed 6 bases at V and 8 bases at J, with 8 bases between. This CDR3 spans 11 amino acids. CDR3 region: CASRSHYTIYF. The CDR3 DNA follows: TGTGCCAGCAGGTCCCACTACACCATATATTTT.

The rearrangement joins TRBV6-5 to TRBJ2-1; no reliable D call. CDR1 is MNHEY and CDR2 is SVGAGI in the germline V gene. The CDR3 consists of 11 residues. The CDR3 DNA sequence: TGTACCACCGGCCGGTGGGATGAGCAGTTCTTC. Protein sequence: CTTGRWDEQFF.